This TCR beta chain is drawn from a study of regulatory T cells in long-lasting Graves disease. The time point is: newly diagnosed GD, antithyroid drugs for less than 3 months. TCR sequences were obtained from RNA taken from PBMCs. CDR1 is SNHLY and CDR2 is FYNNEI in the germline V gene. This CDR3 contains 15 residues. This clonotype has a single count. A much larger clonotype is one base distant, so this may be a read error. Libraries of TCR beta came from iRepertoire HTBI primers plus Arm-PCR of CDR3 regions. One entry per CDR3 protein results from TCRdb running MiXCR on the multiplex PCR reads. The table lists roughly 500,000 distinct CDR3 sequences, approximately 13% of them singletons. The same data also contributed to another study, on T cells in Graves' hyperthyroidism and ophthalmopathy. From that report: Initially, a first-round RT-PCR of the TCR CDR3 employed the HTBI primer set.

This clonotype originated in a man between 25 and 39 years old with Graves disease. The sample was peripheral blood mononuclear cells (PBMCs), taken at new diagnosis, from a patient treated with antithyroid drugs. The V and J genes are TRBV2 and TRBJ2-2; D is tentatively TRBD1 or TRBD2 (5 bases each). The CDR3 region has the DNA TGTGCCAGCAGTGACTCCAGGGCTAACACCGGGGAGCTGTCTTTT. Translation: CASSDSRANTGELSF.